The 26 T cell receptor beta chains presented below share a single source sample, sequenced in a study of blood T cell repertoires in COVID-19. The method was immunoSEQ multiplex PCR; TCRdb's version includes in-frame clones alone and lacks a portion of them. The sample carries about 59,000 clones, more than 80% recorded once. The sequenced sample was peripheral blood. These receptors were taken from a man of 80 years or more with acute or convalescent COVID-19.

The chain joins TRBV11-2 to TRBJ1-5; perhaps TRBD1 as D (6 bases). The ends were cut back, 0 bases at V and 3 bases at J, with 12 bases in the middle. The CDR3 has 16 amino acids. Germline V gene sequence: CDR1 SGHAT, CDR2 FQNNGV. The CDR3 bases are TGTGCCAGCAGCTTAGATGGGGGGGGGCCCAATCAGCCCCAGCATTTT. This codes for CASSLDGGGPNQPQHF.

The V and J genes are TRBV2 and TRBJ2-7, with 7 nucleotides matching TRBD2. This CDR3 is built from 15 residues. The germline V gene encodes CDR1 SNHLY and CDR2 FYNNEI. V was pared by 6 bases and J by 2 bases, with 10 bases of the junction left unmatched. CDR3 nucleotide sequence: TGTGCCAGCAGGAGGGAGGGCCTTGGGGCCTACGAGCAGTACTTC. This sequence encodes CASRREGLGAYEQYF.

The gene calls are TRBV30 and TRBJ2-7, with D possibly being TRBD1 (6 bases). The germline V and J ends were trimmed by 2 bases and 0 bases, with 17 bases remaining between them. This CDR3 is built from 16 residues. Germline lookup yields CDR1 GTSNPN and CDR2 SVGIG (reference sequence). In DNA form, the CDR3 reads TGTGCCTGGAGTCGGGCAGGGGAACTACTCTCCTACGAGCAGTACTTC. Residues: CAWSRAGELLSYEQYF.

The chain recombines TRBV2 with TRBJ2-7; TRBD2 matches at 7 bases. CDR3 length: 13 amino acids. J was trimmed by 3 bases and V by 4 bases; bases with no gene match: 3. Per germline, CDR1 SNHLY and CDR2 FYNNEI. For the CDR3, the DNA is TGTGCCAGCAGTGCGTGGGAGGGCTACGAGCAGTACTTC. Its protein is CASSAWEGYEQYF.

The CDR3 region has the DNA TGTGCCAGCAGTCAACAGGGGTATGGCTACACCTTC. This encodes CASSQQGYGYTF. The V and J genes are TRBV6-2 or TRBV6-3 and TRBJ1-2, with 7 bases matching TRBD1. Per the germline V gene, CDR1 is MNHEY and CDR2 is SVGEGT. V was pared by 5 bases and J by 5 bases, with 2 bases of the junction left unmatched. The CDR3 length is 12 residues.

The J gene is TRBJ2-3, the V gene TRBV2; TRBD1 agrees at 9 bases. CDR1 and CDR2 (germline): SNHLY, FYNNEI. J was trimmed by 6 bases and V by 6 bases; bases with no gene match: 4. This CDR3 region has 13 residues. The CDR3 DNA is TGTGCCAGCAGACCACAGGGGGCGGATACGCAGTATTTT. Its translation is CASRPQGADTQYF.

The chain combines TRBV30 with TRBJ1-4; 10 positions agree with TRBD1. V shed 5 bases and J 8 bases; nucleotides not matched to a gene: 8. The CDR3 runs to 14 residues. The germline CDR1 and CDR2 sequences are GTSNPN and SVGIG (reference sequence). The CDR3 sequence: CAWGTGALGEKLFF. CDR3 DNA: TGTGCCTGGGGGACAGGGGCACTTGGGGAAAAACTGTTTTTT.

The chain is built from TRBV2 and TRBJ1-2; TRBD1 aligns across 7 bases. This CDR3 spans 14 amino acids. The V segment lost 6 bases and the J segment 4 bases; nucleotides outside the gene matches: 8. Germline lookup yields CDR1 SNHLY and CDR2 FYNNEI. The CDR3 coding sequence is TGTGCCAGCAGGGCAGAAGGGGGCTCCTATGGCTACACCTTC. Protein product: CASRAEGGSYGYTF. Drawing the rest from reference TRBV2 and TRBJ1-2, the complete variable domain is EPEVTQTPSHQVTQMGQEVILRCVPISNHLYFYWYRQILGQKVEFLVSFYNNEISEKSEIFDDQFSVERPDGSNFTLKIRSTKLEDSAMYFCASRAEGGSYGYTFGSGTRLTVV.

The J gene is TRBJ1-5, the V gene TRBV2; TRBD1 matches 7 bases. The CDR3 extends over 15 amino acids. CDR1 SNHLY and CDR2 FYNNEI come from the germline V gene. The V and J ends lost 6 bases and 2 bases, in that order; junction bases with no gene match: 7. Here the CDR3 reads CASSFTGVGNQPQHF. Here the CDR3 DNA reads TGTGCCAGCAGCTTTACAGGGGTGGGCAATCAGCCCCAGCATTTT. Filled out from reference TRBV2 and TRBJ1-5, the complete variable domain reads EPEVTQTPSHQVTQMGQEVILRCVPISNHLYFYWYRQILGQKVEFLVSFYNNEISEKSEIFDDQFSVERPDGSNFTLKIRSTKLEDSAMYFCASSFTGVGNQPQHFGDGTRLSIL.

This sequence joins TRBV6-5 and TRBJ2-3; TRBD1 aligns across 8 bases. This CDR3 comprises 15 residues. CDR1 MNHEY and CDR2 SVGAGI come from the germline V gene. Trimming took 8 bases from V and 1 from J; bases not matched to a gene: 8. CDR3 in amino acids: CASYQGARGTDTQYF. DNA of the CDR3: TGTGCCAGCTATCAGGGGGCTCGGGGCACAGATACGCAGTATTTT.

The chain has TRBV14 and TRBJ1-1; D gene unclear. The germline V gene has CDR1 SGHDN and CDR2 FVKESK. V was pared by 3 bases and J by 1 base, with 12 bases between. The CDR3 has 15 amino acids. The CDR3 bases are TGTGCCAGCAGCCAGAGAACATACAGGAACACTGAAGCTTTCTTT. This codes for CASSQRTYRNTEAFF.

There are a few counts of this clone. The chain joins TRBV6-5 to TRBJ2-7; D might be TRBD2 (5 bases). Trimming took off 5 bases at V and 3 bases at J, with 17 bases between the two ends. The CDR3 has 15 residues. Germline V gives CDR1 MNHEY, CDR2 SVGAGI. CDR3 bases: TGTGCCAGCAGTCTCCGGCTGAGAGGGAACTACGAGCAGTACTTC. Translating gives CASSLRLRGNYEQYF.

This chain links TRBV7-2 with TRBJ2-3, with D hard to call. The ends were cut back, 5 bases at V and 0 bases at J, with 15 bases in the middle. Germline loops: CDR1 SGHTA, CDR2 FQGNSA. The CDR3 is 16 residues long. CDR3: CASSPSGLSSTDTQYF. In nucleotides, the CDR3 is TGTGCCAGCAGCCCCTCCGGTCTCTCTAGCACAGATACGCAGTATTTT.

The rearrangement links TRBV6-5 to TRBJ2-1; TRBD2 might be the D (6 bases). Trimming took 0 bases from V and 5 from J, leaving 8 bases between them. The CDR3 extends over 14 amino acids. Germline V gene lookup returns CDR1 MNHEY and CDR2 SVGAGI. The CDR3 sequence is CASSYSGGNNEQFF. The DNA of the CDR3 is TGTGCCAGCAGTTACTCTGGGGGGAACAATGAGCAGTTCTTC.

This clone has a single count. The chain links TRBV6-6 to TRBJ2-2; D gene uncertain. Germline CDR1 and CDR2: MNHNY and SVGAGI (reference sequence). CDR3 length: 16 amino acids. V lost 2 bases to trimming and J lost 0 bases, with 10 bases between them. In DNA form, the CDR3 reads TGTGCCAGCAGTTACGCGGTTTCCGCGAACACCGGGGAGCTGTTTTTT. As protein: CASSYAVSANTGELFF.

The rearrangement uses TRBV12-3 or TRBV12-4 and TRBJ1-3; D is possibly TRBD1 (6 bases). There are 12 residues in the CDR3. The CDR3 here is CATGSSGNTIYF. The CDR3 nucleotides are TGTGCTACAGGGAGCTCTGGAAACACCATATATTTT.

The chain employs TRBV5-8 and TRBJ1-1, with D perhaps TRBD1 (6 bases). From germline, CDR1 is SGHTS and CDR2 YDEGEE. The CDR3 contains 14 residues. Trimming pared 4 bases from V and 9 bases from J, leaving 19 bases between. The chain's CDR3 is CASSLRSNRAKAFF. The CDR3 DNA sequence: TGTGCCAGCAGCCTCCGTAGCAACAGGGCGAAAGCTTTCTTT.

This rearrangement joins TRBV5-1 to TRBJ1-4, with 8 bases fitting TRBD1. Trimming removed 5 bases from V and 5 bases from J; junction bases left unmatched: 11. The CDR3 loop spans 16 amino acids. Germline V gives CDR1 SGHRS, CDR2 YFSETQ. The CDR3 DNA reads TGCGCCAGCAGTCCCGGGACAGGTCTTGGGAATGAAAAACTGTTTTTT. It is translated as CASSPGTGLGNEKLFF.

The V gene is TRBV5-5, the J gene TRBJ2-7; no clear D. CDR3 size: 14 residues. Trimming left V 2 bases short and J 2 bases short, with 11 bases between. Germline V gene sequence: CDR1 SGHKS, CDR2 YYEKEE (reference sequence). The CDR3 sequence is CASSLSASTYEQYF. The CDR3 region has the DNA TGTGCCAGCAGCTTAAGCGCGTCCACCTACGAGCAGTACTTC. The whole variable domain, filled in from reference TRBV5-5 and TRBJ2-7, reads DAGVTQSPTHLIKTRGQQVTLRCSPISGHKSVSWYQQVLGQGPQFIFQYYEKEERGRGNFPDRFSARQFPNYSSELNVNALLLGDSALYLCASSLSASTYEQYFGPGTRLTVT.

This clone came up once. The gene calls are TRBV4-1 and TRBJ1-2; D gene ambiguous. V was clipped by 1 base and J by 6 bases, with 9 bases between them. Germline CDR1 and CDR2: MGHRA and YSYEKL. The CDR3 covers 13 residues. The chain's CDR3 is CASSQAGGHGYTF. The CDR3 bases are TGCGCCAGCAGCCAAGCGGGAGGCCATGGCTACACCTTC.

This clone was detected only a few times. The chain employs TRBV6-5 and TRBJ1-1; TRBD1 is a possible D gene (5 bases). Germline CDR1 and CDR2: MNHEY and SVGAGI. This CDR3 has 13 amino acids. Trimming removed 4 bases from V and 1 base from J, with 7 bases in between. Written as DNA, the CDR3 is TGTGCCAGCAGTTTAACAGGGAACACTGAAGCTTTCTTT. This sequence encodes CASSLTGNTEAFF.

Note on this clone: Different DNA sequences within this sample yield the same CDR3. The rearrangement joins TRBV5-1 to TRBJ2-6, with 7 bases lining up with TRBD1. V trimming: 2 bases; J trimming: 0 bases; junction bases outside the gene matches: 8. Per the germline V gene, CDR1 is SGHRS and CDR2 is YFSETQ. The CDR3 consists of 18 residues. The CDR3 reads CASSLLTGASSGANVLTF. CDR3 bases: TGCGCCAGCAGCTTACTTACAGGGGCAAGCTCTGGGGCCAACGTCCTGACTTTC.

The chain employs TRBV24-1 and TRBJ2-3; 10 bases match TRBD1. This CDR3 has 15 amino acids. The germline CDR1 and CDR2 sequences are KGHDR and SFDVKD. The V gene end was trimmed by 9 bases and the J gene end by 6 bases; junction bases not matched to a gene: 11. CDR3 coding DNA: TGTGCCACCCGCCCCGGGACAGGGGTGGGGGATACGCAGTATTTT. It yields the protein CATRPGTGVGDTQYF.

This rearrangement joins TRBV29-1 to TRBJ2-2; D perhaps matches TRBD1 (6 bases). The CDR3 runs to 13 residues. The germline CDR1 and CDR2 sequences are SQVTM and ANQGSEA. The V and J ends lost 7 bases and 6 bases respectively, with 15 bases between them. In DNA form, the CDR3 reads TGCAGCGCCGTGGGATCAGGGGCCGGGGAGCTGTTTTTT. Amino acids: CSAVGSGAGELFF.

V usage is TRBV2 and J usage is TRBJ2-7; D may be TRBD2 (6 bases). Between the trimmed V and J ends, which lost 3 bases and 4 bases, there was a span of 7 bases. CDR3 length equals 12 residues. CDR1 is SNHLY and CDR2 is FYNNEI in the germline V gene. The CDR3 sequence: CASSDAGYEQYF. The CDR3 coding sequence is TGTGCCAGCAGTGATGCGGGATACGAGCAGTACTTC.

The V and J genes are TRBV7-8 and TRBJ1-3; 7 positions agree with TRBD1. The V segment lost 4 bases and the J segment 1 base; nucleotides outside the gene matches: 13. CDR3 length: 18 residues. Germline V gene lookup returns CDR1 SGHVS and CDR2 FQNEAQ. DNA of the CDR3: TGTGCCAGCAGCTACCCCACCAGCAGGGGGAGGTCTGGAAACACCATATATTTT. Translation: CASSYPTSRGRSGNTIYF.